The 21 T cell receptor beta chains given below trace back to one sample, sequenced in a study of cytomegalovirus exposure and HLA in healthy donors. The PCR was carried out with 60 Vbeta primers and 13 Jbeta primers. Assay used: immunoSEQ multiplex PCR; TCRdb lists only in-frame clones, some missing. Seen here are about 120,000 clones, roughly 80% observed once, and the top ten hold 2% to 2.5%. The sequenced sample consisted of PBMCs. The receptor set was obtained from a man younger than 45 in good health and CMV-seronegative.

This chain's CDR3 is CASSLAAGGGTEAFF. The CDR3 DNA reads as TGCGCCAGCAGCTTGGCGGCAGGGGGCGGAACTGAAGCTTTCTTT. The V gene is TRBV5-1, the J gene TRBJ1-1; 8 bases are a match to TRBD1. The germline V gene has CDR1 SGHRS and CDR2 YFSETQ. The junction had 6 bases not matched to a gene; V was cut back by 0 bases and J by 5 bases. The CDR3 spans 15 residues.

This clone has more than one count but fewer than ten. The chain's CDR3 is CASSPTGGQPQHF. The CDR3 DNA sequence: TGTGCCAGCAGCCCCACAGGGGGTCAGCCCCAGCATTTT. The V call is TRBV28, the J call TRBJ1-5, with TRBD1 matching over 8 bases. With 6 bases clipped from V and 6 bases from J, the junction kept 4 bases outside the gene matches. This CDR3 contains 13 residues. The germline gives CDR1 MDHEN, CDR2 SYDVKM.

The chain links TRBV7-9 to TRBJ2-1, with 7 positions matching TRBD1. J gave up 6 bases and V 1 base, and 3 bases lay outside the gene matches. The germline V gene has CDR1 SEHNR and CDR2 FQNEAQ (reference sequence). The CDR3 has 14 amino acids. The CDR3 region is CASSLGDSINEQFF. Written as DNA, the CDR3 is TGTGCCAGCAGCTTAGGGGACAGCATCAATGAGCAGTTCTTC. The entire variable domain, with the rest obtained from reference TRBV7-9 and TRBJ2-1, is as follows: DTGVSQNPRHKITKRGQNVTFRCDPISEHNRLYWYRQTLGQGPEFLTYFQNEAQLEKSRLLSDRFSAERPKGSFSTLEIQRTEQGDSAMYLCASSLGDSINEQFFGPGTRLTVL.

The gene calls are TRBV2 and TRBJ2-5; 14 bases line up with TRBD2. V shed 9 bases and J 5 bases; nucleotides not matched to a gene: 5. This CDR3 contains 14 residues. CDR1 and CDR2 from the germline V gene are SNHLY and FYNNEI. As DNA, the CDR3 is TGTGCCAGGACTAGCGGGGGGGCCGTGGAGACCCAGTACTTC. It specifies CARTSGGAVETQYF.

CDR3 sequence reads: CASSTKGTEAFF. The CDR3 bases are TGTGCCAGCAGTACGAAGGGGACTGAAGCTTTCTTT. V and J are TRBV6-1 and TRBJ1-1; possible D gene TRBD1, 5 bases. This CDR3 is 12 amino acids long. The V end lost 5 bases, the J end lost 5 bases, and 9 bases lay between the germline ends. CDR1 is MNHNS and CDR2 is SASEGT in the germline V gene.

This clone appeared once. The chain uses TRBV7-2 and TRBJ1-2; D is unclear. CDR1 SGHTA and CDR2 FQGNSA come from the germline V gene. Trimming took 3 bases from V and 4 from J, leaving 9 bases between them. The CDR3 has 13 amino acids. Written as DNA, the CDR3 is TGTGCCAGCAGCTTCCGGGAATTCTATGGCTACACCTTC. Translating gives CASSFREFYGYTF.

CDR3 residues: CASSLTDRATDTQYF. The CDR3 coding sequence is TGTGCCAGCAGCTTAACGGACAGGGCTACAGATACGCAGTATTTT. The chain is built from TRBV11-2 and TRBJ2-3; 8 bases map to TRBD1. Germline values: CDR1 SGHAT, CDR2 FQNNGV. This CDR3 spans 15 amino acids. The J segment lost 3 bases and the V segment lost 2 bases, leaving 4 bases of the junction unmatched.

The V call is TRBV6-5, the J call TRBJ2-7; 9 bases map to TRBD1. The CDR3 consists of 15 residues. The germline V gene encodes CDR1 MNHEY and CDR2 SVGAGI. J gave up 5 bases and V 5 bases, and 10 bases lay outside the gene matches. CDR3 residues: CASSRTGTGYHEQYF. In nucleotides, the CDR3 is TGTGCCAGCAGTCGAACCGGGACAGGGTACCACGAGCAGTACTTC.

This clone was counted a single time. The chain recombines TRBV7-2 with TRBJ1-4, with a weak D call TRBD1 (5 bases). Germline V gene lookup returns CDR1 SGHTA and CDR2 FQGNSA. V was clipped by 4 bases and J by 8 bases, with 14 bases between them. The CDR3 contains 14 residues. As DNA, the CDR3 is TGTGCCAGCAGCTCCTTCCGGGGGGGGGAAAAACTGTTTTTT. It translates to CASSSFRGGEKLFF.

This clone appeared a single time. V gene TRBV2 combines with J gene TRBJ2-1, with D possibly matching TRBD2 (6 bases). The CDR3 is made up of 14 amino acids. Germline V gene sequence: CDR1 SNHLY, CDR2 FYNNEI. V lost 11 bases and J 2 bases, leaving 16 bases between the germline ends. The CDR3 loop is CASRTGVPYNEQFF. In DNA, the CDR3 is TGTGCCTCCCGAACGGGGGTCCCCTACAATGAGCAGTTCTTC.

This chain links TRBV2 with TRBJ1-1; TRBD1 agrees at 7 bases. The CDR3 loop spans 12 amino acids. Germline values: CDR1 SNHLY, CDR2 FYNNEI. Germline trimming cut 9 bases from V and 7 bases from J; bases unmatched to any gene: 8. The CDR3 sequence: CASTGDPLEAFF. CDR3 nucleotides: TGTGCCAGTACAGGGGACCCCCTTGAAGCTTTCTTT. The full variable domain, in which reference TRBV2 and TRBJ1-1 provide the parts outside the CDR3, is EPEVTQTPSHQVTQMGQEVILRCVPISNHLYFYWYRQILGQKVEFLVSFYNNEISEKSEIFDDQFSVERPDGSNFTLKIRSTKLEDSAMYFCASTGDPLEAFFGQGTRLTVV.

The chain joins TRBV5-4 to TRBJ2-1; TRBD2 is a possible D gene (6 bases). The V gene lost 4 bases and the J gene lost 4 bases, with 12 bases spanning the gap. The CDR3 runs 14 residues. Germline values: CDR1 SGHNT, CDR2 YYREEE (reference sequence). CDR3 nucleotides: TGTGCCAGCAGCGGGGCAGGGAGGTACAATGAGCAGTTCTTC. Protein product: CASSGAGRYNEQFF.

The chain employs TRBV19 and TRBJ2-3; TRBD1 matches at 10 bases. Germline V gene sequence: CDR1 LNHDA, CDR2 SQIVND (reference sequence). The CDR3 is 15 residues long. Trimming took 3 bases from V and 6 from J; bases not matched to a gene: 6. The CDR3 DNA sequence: TGTGCCAGTAGTATCGACAGGGGGCGTCAGGATACGCAGTATTTT. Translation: CASSIDRGRQDTQYF.

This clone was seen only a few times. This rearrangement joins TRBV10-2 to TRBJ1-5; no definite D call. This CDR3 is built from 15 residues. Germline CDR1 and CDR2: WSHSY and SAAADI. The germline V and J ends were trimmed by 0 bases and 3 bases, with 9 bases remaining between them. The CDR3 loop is CASSESPGFNQPQHF. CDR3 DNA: TGCGCCAGCAGTGAGTCCCCCGGGTTCAATCAGCCCCAGCATTTT.

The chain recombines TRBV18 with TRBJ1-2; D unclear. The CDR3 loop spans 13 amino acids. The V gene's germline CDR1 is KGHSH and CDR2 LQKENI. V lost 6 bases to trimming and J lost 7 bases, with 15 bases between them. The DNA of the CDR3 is TGTGCCAGCTCTCAAGCCAGGCCTACTGGCTACACCTTC. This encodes CASSQARPTGYTF.

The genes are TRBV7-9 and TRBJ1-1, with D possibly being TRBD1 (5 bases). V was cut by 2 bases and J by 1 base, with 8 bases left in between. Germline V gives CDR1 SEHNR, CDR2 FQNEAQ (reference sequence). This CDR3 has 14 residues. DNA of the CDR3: TGTGCCAGCAGCTTACCCAGGGCGAACACTGAAGCTTTCTTT. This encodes CASSLPRANTEAFF.

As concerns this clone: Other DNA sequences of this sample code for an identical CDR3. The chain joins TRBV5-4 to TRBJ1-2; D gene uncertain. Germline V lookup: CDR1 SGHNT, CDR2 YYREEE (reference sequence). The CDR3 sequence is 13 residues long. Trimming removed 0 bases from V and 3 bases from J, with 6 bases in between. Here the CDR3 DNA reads TGTGCCAGCAGCTTGGGCGGTGACTATGGCTACACCTTC. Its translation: CASSLGGDYGYTF. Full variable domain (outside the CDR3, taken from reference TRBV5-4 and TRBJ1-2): ETGVTQSPTHLIKTRGQQVTLRCSSQSGHNTVSWYQQALGQGPQFIFQYYREEENGRGNFPPRFSGLQFPNYSSELNVNALELDDSALYLCASSLGGDYGYTFGSGTRLTVV.

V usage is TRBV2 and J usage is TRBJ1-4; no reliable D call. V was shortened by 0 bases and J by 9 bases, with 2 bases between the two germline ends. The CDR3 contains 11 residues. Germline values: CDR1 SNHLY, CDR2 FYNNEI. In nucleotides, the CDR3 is TGTGCCAGCAGTGAAGCTAAAAAACTGTTTTTT. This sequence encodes CASSEAKKLFF.

The CDR3 is CASSFTFRGIPDTQYF. The DNA of the CDR3 is TGTGCCAGCAGTTTCACATTCAGGGGCATCCCAGATACGCAGTATTTT. This chain links TRBV6-5 with TRBJ2-3; tentatively, D is TRBD1 (6 bases). The CDR3 extends over 16 amino acids. Germline assignment: CDR1 MNHEY and CDR2 SVGAGI. Between the trimmed V and J ends, which lost 4 bases and 4 bases, there was a span of 18 bases.

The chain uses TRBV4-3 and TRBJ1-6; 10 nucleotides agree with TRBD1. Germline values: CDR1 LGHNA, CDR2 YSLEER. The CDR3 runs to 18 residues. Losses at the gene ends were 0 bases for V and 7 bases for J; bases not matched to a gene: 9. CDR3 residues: CASSQDPGQGVGNSPLHF. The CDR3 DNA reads TGCGCCAGCAGCCAAGATCCCGGACAGGGGGTCGGGAATTCACCCCTCCACTTT.

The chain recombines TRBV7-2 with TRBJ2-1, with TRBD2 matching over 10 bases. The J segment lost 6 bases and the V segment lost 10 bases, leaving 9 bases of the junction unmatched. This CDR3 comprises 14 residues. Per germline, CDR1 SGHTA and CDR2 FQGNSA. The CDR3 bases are TGTGCCACGAAGCGGGGGGGCCTTATCAATGAGCAGTTCTTC. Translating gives CATKRGGLINEQFF.